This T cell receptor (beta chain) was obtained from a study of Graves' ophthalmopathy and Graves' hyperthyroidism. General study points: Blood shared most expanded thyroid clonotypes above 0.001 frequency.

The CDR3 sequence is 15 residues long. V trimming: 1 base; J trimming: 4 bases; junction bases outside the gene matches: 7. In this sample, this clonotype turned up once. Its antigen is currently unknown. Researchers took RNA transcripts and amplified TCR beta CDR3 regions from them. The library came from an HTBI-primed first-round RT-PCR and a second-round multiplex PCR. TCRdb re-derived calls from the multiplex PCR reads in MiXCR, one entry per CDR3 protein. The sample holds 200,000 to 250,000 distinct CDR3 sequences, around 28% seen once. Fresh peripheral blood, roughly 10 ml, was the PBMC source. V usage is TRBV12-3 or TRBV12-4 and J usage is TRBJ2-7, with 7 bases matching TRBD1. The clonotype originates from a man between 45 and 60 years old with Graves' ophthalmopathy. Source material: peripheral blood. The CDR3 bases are TGTGCCAGCAGTTTAGAAGGGACAGTGGGATACGAGCAGTACTTC. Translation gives CASSLEGTVGYEQYF.